These 30 T cell receptor beta chains were sequenced from one sample in a study of blood T cell repertoires in COVID-19. Profiling relied on immunoSEQ multiplex PCR, and the TCRdb table lists in-frame clones only, not all of them. In the table there are approximately 300,000 clones, 87% of which are singletons. Sequenced sample: peripheral blood. All receptors come from a young man with active or convalescent COVID-19.

Note on this clone: A much larger clone sits a single nucleotide away, making a read error possible. V usage is TRBV4-1 and J usage is TRBJ2-7, with no clear D. Germline loops: CDR1 MGHRA, CDR2 YSYEKL. CDR3 size: 14 residues. The CDR3 spells CARSQLQDSYEQYF. CDR3 in DNA: TGCGCCCGCAGCCAACTCCAGGACTCCTACGAGCAGTACTTC.

The chain joins TRBV5-1 to TRBJ2-5; D perhaps matches TRBD2 (6 bases). CDR1 SGHRS and CDR2 YFSETQ come from the germline V gene. The length of the CDR3 is 15 residues. V lost 5 bases and J 1 base, leaving 15 bases between the germline ends. The CDR3 loop reads CASSTPGAAQETQYF. Written as DNA, the CDR3 is TGCGCCAGCAGTACCCCGGGAGCCGCCCAAGAGACCCAGTACTTC.

This chain connects TRBV11-2 to TRBJ2-7; possibly TRBD1 for D (5 bases). The germline CDR1 and CDR2 sequences are SGHAT and FQNNGV. V shed 3 bases and J shed 3 bases, with 9 bases lying between them. The CDR3 runs to 13 residues. The CDR3 bases are TGTGCCAGCAGCTTGACGACAGTCTACGAGCAGTACTTC. Its translation is CASSLTTVYEQYF.

The table lists this clone with a count of one. The chain couples TRBV4-1 to TRBJ1-5; D remains ambiguous. The length of the CDR3 is 17 residues. Germline-derived CDR1 and CDR2 are MGHRA and YSYEKL. Trimming removed 4 bases at V and 0 bases at J, with 16 bases between. The CDR3 DNA reads TGCGCCAGCAGCCCCCGACACGTCCTCTATAGCAATCAGCCCCAGCATTTT. This encodes CASSPRHVLYSNQPQHF.

The rearrangement uses TRBV2 and TRBJ1-4, with D perhaps matching TRBD1 (6 bases). V was cut by 7 bases and J by 7 bases, with 16 bases left in between. Germline values: CDR1 SNHLY, CDR2 FYNNEI. This CDR3 is 14 amino acids long. In nucleotides, the CDR3 is TGTGCCAGCAAAACGACAGGCGACGGTGAAAAACTGTTTTTT. Translation gives CASKTTGDGEKLFF.

The chain joins TRBV12-3 or TRBV12-4 to TRBJ1-5, with D maybe TRBD1 (6 bases). The CDR3 has 13 residues. V shed 4 bases and J shed 7 bases, with 11 bases lying between them. CDR3 loop: CASSWTRGQPQHF. CDR3 nucleotides: TGTGCCAGCAGTTGGACGAGGGGGCAGCCCCAGCATTTT.

The V gene is TRBV11-2, the J gene TRBJ2-7; D call uncertain. The CDR3 is 15 amino acids. The V end lost 1 base, the J end lost 3 bases, and 13 bases lay between the germline ends. Germline V gene data show CDR1 as SGHAT and CDR2 as FQNNGV. The CDR3 coding sequence is TGTGCCAGCAGCTTAGTAGGCGGCGCCAACTACGAGCAGTACTTC. It encodes CASSLVGGANYEQYF.

The chain has TRBV7-9 and TRBJ2-5; 8 bases are shared with TRBD2. CDR1 SEHNR and CDR2 FQNEAQ come from the germline V gene (reference sequence). The CDR3 totals 12 residues. The CDR3 sequence is CAAGASKETQYF. For the CDR3, the DNA is TGTGCAGCGGGGGCTAGCAAAGAGACCCAGTACTTC.

The V call is TRBV4-1, the J call TRBJ2-1, with a possible D match to TRBD1 (5 bases). Per germline, CDR1 MGHRA and CDR2 YSYEKL. Trimming took 6 bases from V and 0 from J, leaving 15 bases between them. This CDR3 has 16 residues. CDR3 protein: CASSHAGISSYNEQFF. CDR3 sequence (DNA): TGCGCCAGCAGTCATGCAGGGATTAGCTCCTACAATGAGCAGTTCTTC.

V and J are TRBV12-3 or TRBV12-4 and TRBJ1-6; a weak D match, TRBD1 (5 bases). CDR3 length: 13 residues. V lost 3 bases and J lost 9, with 9 bases in between. The CDR3 loop reads CASSFREGSPLHF. CDR3 DNA: TGTGCCAGCAGTTTCAGGGAGGGTTCACCCCTCCACTTT.

J is TRBJ1-2 and V is TRBV6-2 or TRBV6-3, with no clear D. CDR1 and CDR2 (germline): MNHEY, SVGEGT. Between the trimmed V and J ends, which lost 4 bases and 8 bases, there was a span of 14 bases. The CDR3 is 13 amino acids. CDR3 DNA sequence: TGTGCCAGCAGTTCCCGGGCCCCGGGGGGCTACACCTTC. It is translated as CASSSRAPGGYTF.

This chain uses TRBV6-2 or TRBV6-3 with TRBJ2-7; weak D call: TRBD1 (6 bases). The CDR3 totals 12 residues. The V and J ends lost 4 bases and 3 bases respectively, with 7 bases between them. Germline V gene data show CDR1 as MNHEY and CDR2 as SVGEGT. The CDR3 DNA reads as TGTGCCAGCAGTTGGACAGTCTACGAGCAGTACTTC. Its translation is CASSWTVYEQYF.

The chain links TRBV7-3 to TRBJ1-2; 8 nucleotides line up with TRBD1. Germline V gene sequence: CDR1 SGHTA, CDR2 FQGTGA. The CDR3 length is 13 residues. J was trimmed by 4 bases and V by 4 bases; bases with no gene match: 2. The CDR3 region is CASSSGQGYGYTF. The CDR3 DNA reads TGTGCCAGCAGCTCCGGACAGGGCTATGGCTACACCTTC.

This clone appeared a single time. V and J are TRBV11-3 and TRBJ2-7; 7 positions match TRBD1. The V segment lost 5 bases and the J segment 4 bases; nucleotides outside the gene matches: 5. Germline V gene lookup returns CDR1 SGHNT and CDR2 YENEEA. The CDR3 is made up of 13 amino acids. This CDR3 reads CASSSRDSYEQYF. For the CDR3, the DNA is TGTGCCAGCAGCAGCCGGGACAGTTACGAGCAGTACTTC. Full variable domain (missing parts from reference TRBV11-3 and TRBJ2-7): EAGVVQSPRYKIIEKKQPVAFWCNPISGHNTLYWYLQNLGQGPELLIRYENEEAVDDSQLPKDRFSAERLKGVDSTLKIQPAELGDSAVYLCASSSRDSYEQYFGPGTRLTVT.

This clone was found once. V usage is TRBV5-6 and J usage is TRBJ1-2, with TRBD1 matching 9 bases. This CDR3 is 15 amino acids long. Trimming took 4 bases from V and 3 from J; bases not matched to a gene: 7. Germline V lookup: CDR1 SGHDT, CDR2 YYEEEE. In DNA, the CDR3 is TGTGCCAGCAGCGGATGGGACAGGGATTACTATGGCTACACCTTC. Translation: CASSGWDRDYYGYTF.

The chain employs TRBV7-3 and TRBJ2-1; 12 bases agree with TRBD2. Germline CDR1 reads SGHTA; CDR2 reads FQGTGA. The CDR3 runs 15 residues. Losses at the gene ends were 1 base for V and 9 bases for J; bases not matched to a gene: 4. The DNA of the CDR3 is TGTGCCAGCAGCTTAAGACTAGCGGGAGTTGGTGAGCAGTTCTTC. As protein: CASSLRLAGVGEQFF.

The chain carries TRBV15 and TRBJ1-4; the D is unclear. Trimming removed 0 bases at V and 7 bases at J, with 9 bases between. CDR3 size: 14 residues. Germline CDR1 LNHNV, CDR2 YYDKDF (reference sequence). CDR3 sequence reads: CATSRDLASEKLFF. CDR3 nucleotides: TGTGCCACCAGCAGAGATCTCGCCAGTGAAAAACTGTTTTTT.

As to this clone: One end of the junction varies from germline; a read error may be responsible. CDR3 in DNA: TGTGCCAGCAGTTCGAGGGACAGGCTTTTCTTT. This sequence encodes CASSSRDRLFF. The V gene is TRBV6-6, the J gene TRBJ1-6; 8 nucleotides line up with TRBD1. Germline CDR1 reads MNHNY; CDR2 reads SVGAGI (reference sequence). This CDR3 comprises 11 residues.

This rearrangement joins TRBV5-1 to TRBJ2-1; 9 nucleotides line up with TRBD2. The CDR3 totals 15 residues. V dropped 0 bases and J dropped 9; count of bases not matched to a gene: 7. Per germline, CDR1 SGHRS and CDR2 YFSETQ. The CDR3 here is CASSLEGTSNLEQFF. DNA for the CDR3: TGCGCCAGCAGCTTGGAGGGGACTAGCAACCTTGAGCAGTTCTTC.

The rearrangement uses TRBV5-5 and TRBJ2-7; 7 bases line up with TRBD1. With V trimmed by 0 bases and J by 3 bases, 3 bases remained unmatched. Germline V lookup: CDR1 SGHKS, CDR2 YYEKEE (reference sequence). The CDR3 spans 14 residues. CDR3 in amino acids: CASSLEGQSYEQYF. In DNA form, the CDR3 reads TGTGCCAGCAGCTTGGAGGGACAGAGCTACGAGCAGTACTTC.

This chain joins TRBV6-5 and TRBJ1-1; weak D call: TRBD1 (5 bases). This CDR3 has 13 residues. With 8 bases removed from V and 3 bases from J, the gap between germline ends came to 13 bases. The germline gives CDR1 MNHEY, CDR2 SVGAGI. The CDR3 bases are TGTGCCAGCGCCAGGGATTTGGACACTGAAGCTTTCTTT. It translates to CASARDLDTEAFF.

The gene calls are TRBV7-2 and TRBJ1-2; 9 bases align to TRBD1. The CDR3 loop spans 14 amino acids. Per the germline V gene, CDR1 is SGHTA and CDR2 is FQGNSA. V lost 5 bases, J lost 5 bases, and 6 bases stayed unmatched. CDR3 sequence: CASSPRTGEYGYTF. In nucleotides, the CDR3 is TGTGCCAGCAGCCCACGGACAGGGGAATATGGCTACACCTTC.

V is TRBV5-6 and J is TRBJ2-1; 9 nucleotides line up with TRBD2. This CDR3 has 15 amino acids. Losses at the gene ends were 2 bases for V and 6 bases for J; bases not matched to a gene: 6. The V gene's germline CDR1 is SGHDT and CDR2 YYEEEE. Written as DNA, the CDR3 is TGTGCCAGCAGCTTTAGCGGGAGTGGAAGCAATGAGCAGTTCTTC. Protein product: CASSFSGSGSNEQFF. The whole variable domain, filled in from reference TRBV5-6 and TRBJ2-1, reads DAGVTQSPTHLIKTRGQQVTLRCSPKSGHDTVSWYQQALGQGPQFIFQYYEEEERQRGNFPDRFSGHQFPNYSSELNVNALLLGDSALYLCASSFSGSGSNEQFFGPGTRLTVL.

The chain uses TRBV5-1 and TRBJ2-7, with D maybe TRBD1 (5 bases). From germline, CDR1 is SGHRS and CDR2 YFSETQ. This CDR3 region has 13 residues. The ends were cut back, 3 bases at V and 5 bases at J, with 12 bases in the middle. The CDR3 bases are TGCGCCAGCAGCTCCCAGGGTTCGAACGAGCAGTACTTC. Protein product: CASSSQGSNEQYF.

The chain carries TRBV4-2 and TRBJ1-2; 7 bases match TRBD1. With 1 base clipped from V and 4 bases from J, the junction kept 6 bases outside the gene matches. The CDR3 loop spans 15 amino acids. Germline V gene lookup returns CDR1 LGHNA and CDR2 YNFKEQ. The CDR3 loop is CASSQGRTGRYGYTF. CDR3 sequence (DNA): TGTGCCAGCAGCCAAGGTCGGACAGGCCGCTATGGCTACACCTTC.

The chain combines TRBV6-1 with TRBJ1-2, with no clear D. Germline V lookup: CDR1 MNHNS, CDR2 SASEGT. The ends were cut back, 2 bases at V and 4 bases at J, with 11 bases in the middle. CDR3 length: 14 amino acids. This CDR3 reads CASSERTEFYGYTF. The CDR3 DNA reads TGTGCCAGCAGTGAAAGAACGGAGTTCTATGGCTACACCTTC.

J is TRBJ1-5 and V is TRBV19; 7 bases match TRBD1. V gave up 5 bases and J gave up 3 bases; unmatched junction bases: 13. The germline gives CDR1 LNHDA, CDR2 SQIVND (reference sequence). This CDR3 has 17 residues. This chain's CDR3 is CASSPRADRSDNQPQHF. The CDR3 region has the DNA TGTGCCAGTAGTCCCAGGGCGGACAGGTCAGACAATCAGCCCCAGCATTTT.

This sequence joins TRBV18 and TRBJ2-7; 12 positions agree with TRBD1. Germline-derived CDR1 and CDR2 are KGHSH and LQKENI. The V gene end was trimmed by 3 bases and the J gene end by 3 bases; junction bases not matched to a gene: 18. CDR3 size: 20 residues. The CDR3, as DNA: TGTGCCAGCTCACCCTCCTCCGGGACAGGGGGCGGAAAGGTTCTCTACGAGCAGTACTTC. Translated: CASSPSSGTGGGKVLYEQYF.

The rearrangement links TRBV28 to TRBJ1-5; perhaps TRBD1 as D (5 bases). V gave up 0 bases and J gave up 2 bases, with 11 bases separating them. Germline CDR1 and CDR2: MDHEN and SYDVKM. The CDR3 length is 16 residues. The CDR3 reads CASSLWVGAGNQPQHF. The DNA for the CDR3 is TGTGCCAGCAGTTTATGGGTAGGGGCGGGCAATCAGCCCCAGCATTTT.

CDR3 protein: CSVSGTSGRGSGELFF. DNA of the CDR3: TGCAGCGTTTCGGGGACTAGCGGGAGAGGGTCCGGGGAGCTGTTTTTT. The chain has TRBV29-1 and TRBJ2-2; 14 bases are shared with TRBD2. Germline CDR1 and CDR2: SQVTM and ANQGSEA. The junction had 8 bases not matched to a gene; V was cut back by 5 bases and J by 6 bases. The CDR3 contains 16 residues.